The present entry profiles one T cell receptor beta chain with its context. What this receptor recognizes is not known. No clone much larger than this one lies a single base away; base qualities are absent. This entry belongs to a study of response to subunit inactivated influenza vaccine (dated by TCRdb to 2017 to 2018). Regarding the complete study: Deep quantitative profiling of the T cell receptor repertoire was used in the study to follow responses to a trivalent subunit inactivated influenza vaccine.

For CDR1 and CDR2, the germline V gene lists SGHRS and YFSETQ. There are 16 amino acids in the CDR3, from cysteine to phenylalanine inclusive. Of all the DNA, just the CDR3 is kept, 48 bases in frame from base 1. V ends up 4 bases short and J 10 bases short, with an unmatched junction base count of 10. Library preparation employed RT-PCR. The listed sequencing device is Illumina HiSeq 2500. The raw public data were reprocessed by TCRdb itself: fastp quality trimming at Q25, MiXCR clonotype calling, in-frame beta chains only. Entries that share a CDR3 protein sequence are merged under the most common genes and DNA. For this sample there are about 520,000 distinct CDR3 sequences; 25% appear just once. The top ten constitute 1.9% of the sample. What the research found in general, with its limitations: According to the authors, only a limited number of new T cells may be recruited by each seasonal influenza vaccination.

The sample consisted of CD4+ T cells sorted from PBMCs, taken about 5 days after vaccination. The chain uses TRBV5-1 and TRBJ2-1, and TRBD2 aligns with 14 junction nucleotides. The origin of this receptor is a man aged 50 to 59 who received an inactivated influenza vaccine. Donor details come from another sample of the same person, matched by shared clones. The CDR3 amino acid sequence is: CASSPAGTSGGSEQFF. The sequenced DNA is TGCGCCAGCAGCCCCGCCGGGACTAGCGGGGGAAGCGAGCAGTTCTTC.